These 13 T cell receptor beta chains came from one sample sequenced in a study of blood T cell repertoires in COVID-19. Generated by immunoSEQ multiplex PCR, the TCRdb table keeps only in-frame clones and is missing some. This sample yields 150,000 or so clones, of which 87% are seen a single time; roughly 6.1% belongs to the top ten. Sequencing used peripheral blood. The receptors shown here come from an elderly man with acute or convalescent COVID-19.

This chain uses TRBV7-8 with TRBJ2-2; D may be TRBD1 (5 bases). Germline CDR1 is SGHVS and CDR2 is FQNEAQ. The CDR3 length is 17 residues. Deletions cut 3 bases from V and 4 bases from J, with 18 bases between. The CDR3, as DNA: TGTGCCAGCAGCTTCAGGGCCGGAGTCATTGGCACCGGGGAGCTGTTTTTT. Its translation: CASSFRAGVIGTGELFF.

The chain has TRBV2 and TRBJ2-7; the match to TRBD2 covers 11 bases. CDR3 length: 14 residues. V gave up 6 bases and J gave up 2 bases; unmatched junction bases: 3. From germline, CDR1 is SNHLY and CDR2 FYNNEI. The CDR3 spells CASRVAGGTYEQYF. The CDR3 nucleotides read TGTGCCAGCAGAGTAGCGGGGGGGACCTACGAGCAGTACTTC.

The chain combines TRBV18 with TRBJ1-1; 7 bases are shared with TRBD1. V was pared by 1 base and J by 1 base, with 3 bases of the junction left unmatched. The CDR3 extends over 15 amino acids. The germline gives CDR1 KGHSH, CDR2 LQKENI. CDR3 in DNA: TGTGCCAGCTCACCACTGGGGACAGCGAACACTGAAGCTTTCTTT. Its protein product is CASSPLGTANTEAFF.

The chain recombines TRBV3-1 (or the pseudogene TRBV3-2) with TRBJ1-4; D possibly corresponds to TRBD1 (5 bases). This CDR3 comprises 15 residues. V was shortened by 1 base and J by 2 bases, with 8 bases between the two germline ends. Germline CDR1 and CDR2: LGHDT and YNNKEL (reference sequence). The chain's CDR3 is CASSQAGWTNEKLFF. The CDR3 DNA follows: TGTGCCAGCAGCCAAGCAGGGTGGACTAATGAAAAACTGTTTTTT.

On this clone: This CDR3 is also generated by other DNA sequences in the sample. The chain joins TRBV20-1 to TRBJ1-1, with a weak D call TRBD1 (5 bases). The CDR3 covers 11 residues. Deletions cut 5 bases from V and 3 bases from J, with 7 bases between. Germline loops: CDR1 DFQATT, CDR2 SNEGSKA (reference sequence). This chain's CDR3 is CSARGDTEAFF. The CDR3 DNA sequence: TGCAGTGCTCGGGGGGACACTGAAGCTTTCTTT.

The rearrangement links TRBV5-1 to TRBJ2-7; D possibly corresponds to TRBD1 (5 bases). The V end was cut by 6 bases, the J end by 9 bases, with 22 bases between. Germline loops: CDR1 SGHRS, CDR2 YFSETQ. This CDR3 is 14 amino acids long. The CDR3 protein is CASIDQGPYDGQYF. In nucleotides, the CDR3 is TGCGCCAGCATAGACCAGGGTCCGTACGATGGGCAGTACTTC. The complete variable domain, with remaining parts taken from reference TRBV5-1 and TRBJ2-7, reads KAGVTQTPRYLIKTRGQQVTLSCSPISGHRSVSWYQQTPGQGLQFLFEYFSETQRNKGNFPGRFSGRQFSNSRSEMNVSTLELGDSALYLCASIDQGPYDGQYFGPGTRLTVT.

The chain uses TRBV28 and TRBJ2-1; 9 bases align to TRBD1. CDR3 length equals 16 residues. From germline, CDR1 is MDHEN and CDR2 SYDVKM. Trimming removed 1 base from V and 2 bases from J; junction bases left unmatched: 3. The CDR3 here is CASSLLGTGTYNEQFF. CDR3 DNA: TGTGCCAGCAGTTTATTGGGGACAGGGACCTACAATGAGCAGTTCTTC.

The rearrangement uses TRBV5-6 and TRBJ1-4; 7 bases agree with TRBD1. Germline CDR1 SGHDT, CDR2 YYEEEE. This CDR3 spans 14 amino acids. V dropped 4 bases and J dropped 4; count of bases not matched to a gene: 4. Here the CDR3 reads CASSRTGDNEKLFF. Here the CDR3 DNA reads TGTGCCAGCAGCCGGACAGGCGATAATGAAAAACTGTTTTTT.

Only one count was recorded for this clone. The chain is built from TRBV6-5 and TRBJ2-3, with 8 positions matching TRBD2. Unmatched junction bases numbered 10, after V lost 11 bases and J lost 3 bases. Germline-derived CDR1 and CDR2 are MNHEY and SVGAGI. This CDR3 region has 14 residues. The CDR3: CAEGTGLGTDTQYF. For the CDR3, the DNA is TGTGCCGAGGGGACGGGACTAGGGACAGATACGCAGTATTTT.

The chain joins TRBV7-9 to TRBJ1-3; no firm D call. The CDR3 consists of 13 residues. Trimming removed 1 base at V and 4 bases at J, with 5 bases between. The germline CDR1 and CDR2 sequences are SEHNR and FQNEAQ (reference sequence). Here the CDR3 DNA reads TGTGCCAGCAGCTTAGGGGCGGGAAACACCATATATTTT. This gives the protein CASSLGAGNTIYF.

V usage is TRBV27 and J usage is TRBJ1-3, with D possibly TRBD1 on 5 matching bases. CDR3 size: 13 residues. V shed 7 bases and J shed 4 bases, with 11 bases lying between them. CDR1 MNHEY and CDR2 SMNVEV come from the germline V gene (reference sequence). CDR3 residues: CASTKGYGNTIYF. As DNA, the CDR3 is TGTGCCAGCACTAAGGGGTACGGAAACACCATATATTTT.

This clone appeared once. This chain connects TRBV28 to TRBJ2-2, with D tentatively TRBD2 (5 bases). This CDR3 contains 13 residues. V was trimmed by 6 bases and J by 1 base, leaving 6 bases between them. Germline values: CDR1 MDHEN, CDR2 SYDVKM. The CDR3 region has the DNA TGTGCCAGCAGCGGGGTGAACACCGGGGAGCTGTTTTTT. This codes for CASSGVNTGELFF.

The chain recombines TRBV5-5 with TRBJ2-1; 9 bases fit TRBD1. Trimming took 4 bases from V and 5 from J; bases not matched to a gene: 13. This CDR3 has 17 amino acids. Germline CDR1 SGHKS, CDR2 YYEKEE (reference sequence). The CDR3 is CASSTLWGQGRDNEQFF. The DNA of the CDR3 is TGTGCCAGCAGCACCTTATGGGGACAGGGACGGGACAATGAGCAGTTCTTC.